One and the same sample provided the 3 T cell receptor beta chains below, sequenced in a study of CD8+CD57+ T cells in acquired aplastic anemia. CDR3 and TCR beta VDJ profiling relied on genomic DNA as the template. MiXCR, applied by TCRdb to the reads, yields one record per CDR3 protein. The table includes about 270,000 distinct CDR3 sequences, roughly three fifths detected once. Sample: sorted CD4+, CD8+, or CD8+CD57+ T cells (not recorded which) from PBMCs. The receptor set was obtained from a human donor with severe aplastic anemia or a healthy control (not recorded which).

The chain joins TRBV7-6 to TRBJ2-3; D may be TRBD1 (5 bases). V gave up 5 bases and J gave up 6 bases, with 18 bases separating them. The CDR3 is 15 amino acids. Germline CDR1 SGHVS, CDR2 FNYEAQ. The CDR3 DNA reads as TGTGCCAGCAGCCCCTCAGGGCTACTCAGGGATACGCAGTATTTT. Translated, it gives CASSPSGLLRDTQYF.

The chain carries TRBV7-6 and TRBJ2-5, with 9 bases fitting TRBD1. V trimming: 2 bases; J trimming: 3 bases; junction bases outside the gene matches: 22. The germline CDR1 and CDR2 sequences are SGHVS and FNYEAQ. The CDR3 is made up of 21 amino acids. In DNA form, the CDR3 reads TGTGCCAGCAGCTTACGGTCGACCCTCGGGACAGGGATGTCAAGGGAAGAGACCCAGTACTTC. Translating it yields CASSLRSTLGTGMSREETQYF.

This clonotype was seen only once. This chain connects TRBV10-3 to TRBJ1-1, with TRBD1 identical over 10 bases. This CDR3 is built from 14 residues. J was trimmed by 6 bases and V by 4 bases; bases with no gene match: 5. Per germline, CDR1 ENHRY and CDR2 SYGVKD. The CDR3, as DNA: TGTGCCATCAGTGGTGGACAGGGGGGCGCTGAAGCTTTCTTT. It codes for CAISGGQGGAEAFF.